These 8 T cell receptor beta chains were all obtained from the same sample, sequenced in a study of blood T cells in healthy people across ages. Alongside a J-beta primer mix, a sample-barcoded 5' primer served in a second PCR lasting roughly 7 to 11 cycles. From the 5' RACE reads, TCRdb called clonotypes with MiXCR, one entry per CDR3 protein. The sample lists about 1.4 million distinct CDR3 sequences; roughly 64% were seen once. Sequencing used blood. The receptor source for this set is a man in his late teens or twenties in good health.

The chain recombines TRBV4-1 with TRBJ1-2; tentative D call: TRBD1 (5 bases). The CDR3 has 14 residues. Germline loops: CDR1 MGHRA, CDR2 YSYEKL. V lost 5 bases to trimming and J lost 4 bases, with 14 bases between them. The CDR3 DNA reads as TGCGCCAGCAGCGGGGAAGGGGAGGGCTATGGCTACACCTTC. It encodes CASSGEGEGYGYTF.

CDR3 in amino acids: CASSPSTLLYEQYF. The CDR3 bases are TGTGCCAGCAGCCCATCGACACTCCTCTACGAGCAGTACTTC. This chain joins TRBV12-3 or TRBV12-4 and TRBJ2-7; D not certain. V was shortened by 6 bases and J by 3 bases, with 15 bases between the two germline ends. This CDR3 contains 14 residues.

This sequence joins TRBV6-5 and TRBJ2-5, with D possibly TRBD1 on 6 matching bases. The germline V gene has CDR1 MNHEY and CDR2 SVGAGI. This CDR3 has 14 residues. V was clipped by 5 bases and J by 5 bases, with 15 bases between them. The CDR3 nucleotides are TGTGCCAGCAGTCCTGATGGGGGCAGGGAGACCCAGTACTTC. It encodes CASSPDGGRETQYF.

The rearrangement joins TRBV12-3 or TRBV12-4 to TRBJ2-7; 8 bases line up with TRBD1. V was pared by 5 bases and J by 7 bases, with 13 bases of the junction left unmatched. The CDR3 runs to 15 residues. The CDR3: CASSPLGQGYNEQYF. The CDR3 nucleotides read TGTGCCAGCAGTCCCCTAGGACAGGGTTACAATGAGCAGTACTTC.

This rearrangement joins TRBV12-5 to TRBJ2-3; D gene unclear. Germline V gives CDR1 LGHNT, CDR2 FRNRAP. The germline V and J ends were trimmed by 5 bases and 4 bases, with 7 bases remaining between them. The CDR3 length is 12 residues. The CDR3 DNA reads TGTGCTAGTGGTCAACCTCCAGATACGCAGTATTTT. Its protein product is CASGQPPDTQYF.

The genes are TRBV15 and TRBJ2-4; D may match TRBD1 or TRBD2 (5 bases each). Judging by the DNA end, TRBJ2-7 fits better; the J call may be wrong. Germline CDR1 and CDR2: LNHNV and YYDKDF (reference sequence). This CDR3 comprises 13 residues. The CDR3 sequence is CATSGDLVYEQYF. The DNA of the CDR3 is TGTGCCACCAGCGGGGACCTAGTCTACGAGCAGTACTTC.

This clonotype was counted between two and nine times. The rearrangement joins TRBV20-1 to TRBJ2-2; the match to TRBD1 covers 8 bases. Germline loops: CDR1 DFQATT, CDR2 SNEGSKA (reference sequence). This CDR3 comprises 13 residues. Trimming at V came to 3 bases and at J to 5 bases, leaving 2 bases not matched to a gene. The CDR3 reads CSARTGVTGELFF. The CDR3 nucleotides read TGCAGTGCTAGGACAGGGGTGACCGGGGAGCTGTTTTTT.

The sample holds a few counts of this clonotype. V usage is TRBV6-2 or TRBV6-3 and J usage is TRBJ1-1, with D possibly being TRBD1 (5 bases). Per germline, CDR1 MNHEY and CDR2 SVGEGT. The CDR3 is 14 residues long. V dropped 1 base and J dropped 1 base, with 7 bases sitting between them. DNA for the CDR3: TGTGCCAGCAGTTACTTGGGGGGGAACACTGAAGCTTTCTTT. As protein: CASSYLGGNTEAFF.